The clone carrying this TCR beta chain was seen a single time. Profiled with immunoSEQ multiplex PCR; TCRdb holds only in-frame clones, not every one. The table has approximately 590,000 clones, roughly 96% seen once. Trimming removed 2 bases at V and 4 bases at J, with 12 bases between. The germline CDR1 and CDR2 sequences are MNHEY and SVGAGI. The CDR3 is made up of 14 amino acids. The data were taken from a study of shared clonotypes between healthy human individuals. Study information: Two women and three men aged 18 to 49 made up the donors.

As defined, naive CD8 cells were CD45RO-negative and positively selected for CCR7, with terminally differentiated effector memory CD45RA+ cells excluded. Each sample came from a Caucasian adult donor living in Nashville, Tennessee. Sequencing input: naive CD8+ T cells sorted from blood. The chain recombines TRBV6-5 with TRBJ2-7; possibly TRBD2 for D (7 bases). This receptor was obtained from a woman aged 25 to 39 in good health. The CDR3 sequence is CASSYKGGWYEQYF. In DNA, the CDR3 is TGTGCCAGCAGTTACAAGGGGGGGTGGTACGAGCAGTACTTC.